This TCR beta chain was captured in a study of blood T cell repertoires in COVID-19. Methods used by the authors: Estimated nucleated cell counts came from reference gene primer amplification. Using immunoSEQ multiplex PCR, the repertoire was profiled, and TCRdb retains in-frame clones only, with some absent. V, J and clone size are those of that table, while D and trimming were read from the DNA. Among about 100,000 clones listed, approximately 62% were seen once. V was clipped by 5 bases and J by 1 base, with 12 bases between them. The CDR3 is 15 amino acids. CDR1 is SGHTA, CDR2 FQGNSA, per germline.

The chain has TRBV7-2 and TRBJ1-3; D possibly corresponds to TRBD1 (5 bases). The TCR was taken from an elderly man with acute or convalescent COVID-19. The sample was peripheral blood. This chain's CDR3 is CASSTDSLSGNTIYF. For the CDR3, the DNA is TGTGCCAGCAGCACAGACAGTCTTTCTGGAAACACCATATATTTT.